These T cell receptor beta chains were read from a single sample in a study of shared clonotypes between healthy human individuals. Here immunoSEQ multiplex PCR was the method, and the copy in TCRdb shows in-frame clones only, minus some. This table has roughly 650,000 clones, 96% appearing once. The sequenced material came from naive CD8+ T cells sorted from blood. These receptors came from a woman in her thirties in good health. Each CDR3 is given with its conserved first and last residue. The order of the fields is D gene, V gene, clone size, J gene, CDR3 protein, CDR3 DNA. A D gene is named only where the DNA matches it firmly. The listing skips clone size in some rows; elsewhere it reads once, few, many or a size class.

d_call: -; v_call: TRBV7-9; clone_size: -; j_call: TRBJ1-5; cdr3_aa: CASSLASRGDQPQHF; cdr3_nt: TGTGCCAGCAGCTTAGCATCTAGGGGGGATCAGCCCCAGCATTTT
d_call: TRBD1; v_call: TRBV27; clone_size: -; j_call: TRBJ1-2; cdr3_aa: CASSLGTGYGYTF; cdr3_nt: TGTGCCAGCAGTTTGGGGACAGGCTATGGCTACACCTTC
d_call: TRBD1; v_call: TRBV15; clone_size: -; j_call: TRBJ2-7; cdr3_aa: CATRGDSYEQYF; cdr3_nt: TGTGCCACCAGAGGGGACAGCTACGAGCAGTACTTC
d_call: TRBD1; v_call: TRBV5-1; clone_size: -; j_call: TRBJ2-2; cdr3_aa: CASRLDRGSELFF; cdr3_nt: TGCGCCAGCAGGCTGGACAGGGGAAGTGAGCTGTTTTTT
d_call: TRBD2; v_call: TRBV5-1; clone_size: -; j_call: TRBJ2-2; cdr3_aa: CASRPGLAGGDTGELFF; cdr3_nt: TGCGCCAGCAGACCCGGACTAGCGGGAGGAGACACCGGGGAGCTGTTTTTT
d_call: -; v_call: TRBV25-1; clone_size: -; j_call: TRBJ1-1; cdr3_aa: CASSEALEAFF; cdr3_nt: TGTGCCAGCAGTGAGGCCCTTGAAGCTTTCTTT
d_call: -; v_call: TRBV29-1; clone_size: -; j_call: TRBJ2-7; cdr3_aa: CSVSRDYEQYF; cdr3_nt: TGCAGCGTTTCCCGGGATTACGAGCAGTACTTC
d_call: -; v_call: TRBV11-2; clone_size: -; j_call: TRBJ1-3; cdr3_aa: CASSPQGNTIYF; cdr3_nt: TGTGCCAGCAGCCCCCAAGGGAACACCATATATTTT
d_call: -; v_call: TRBV5-1; clone_size: -; j_call: TRBJ2-7; cdr3_aa: CASSHTSNAYEQYF; cdr3_nt: TGCGCCAGCAGCCACACCTCGAACGCCTACGAGCAGTACTTC
d_call: -; v_call: TRBV2; clone_size: -; j_call: TRBJ2-2; cdr3_aa: CASGVRGPGELFF; cdr3_nt: TGTGCCAGCGGGGTCAGGGGCCCCGGGGAGCTGTTTTTT
d_call: -; v_call: TRBV9; clone_size: -; j_call: TRBJ1-3; cdr3_aa: CASSVVSLTEAGNTIYF; cdr3_nt: TGTGCCAGCAGCGTAGTGAGTTTGACCGAGGCTGGAAACACCATATATTTT
d_call: -; v_call: TRBV11-2; clone_size: few; j_call: TRBJ1-1; cdr3_aa: CASSLGWMNTEAFF; cdr3_nt: TGTGCCAGCAGCTTGGGTTGGATGAACACTGAAGCTTTCTTT
d_call: -; v_call: TRBV13; clone_size: -; j_call: TRBJ1-4; cdr3_aa: CASSLGASGATNEKLFF; cdr3_nt: TGTGCCAGCAGCTTAGGGGCCTCAGGGGCAACTAATGAAAAACTGTTTTTT
d_call: TRBD2; v_call: TRBV7-2; clone_size: -; j_call: TRBJ2-1; cdr3_aa: CASSLEGLRELIDEQFF; cdr3_nt: TGTGCCAGCAGCTTAGAAGGTTTGCGGGAGTTGATCGATGAGCAGTTCTTC
d_call: TRBD2; v_call: TRBV27; clone_size: -; j_call: TRBJ2-3; cdr3_aa: CASSRLAGSTDTQYF; cdr3_nt: TGTGCCAGCAGCCGACTAGCGGGTAGCACAGATACGCAGTATTTT
d_call: -; v_call: TRBV4-1; clone_size: -; j_call: TRBJ2-7; cdr3_aa: CASSQETGTNYEQYF; cdr3_nt: TGCGCCAGCAGCCAAGAAACCGGGACAAACTACGAGCAGTACTTC
d_call: -; v_call: TRBV7-9; clone_size: -; j_call: TRBJ2-3; cdr3_aa: CASSTPTVDTQYF; cdr3_nt: TGTGCCAGCAGCACACCTACCGTAGATACGCAGTATTTT
d_call: -; v_call: TRBV4-1; clone_size: -; j_call: TRBJ1-1; cdr3_aa: CASSHPDMNTEAFF; cdr3_nt: TGCGCCAGCAGCCACCCGGACATGAACACTGAAGCTTTCTTT
d_call: -; v_call: TRBV19; clone_size: -; j_call: TRBJ1-1; cdr3_aa: CASSIGAYTEAFF; cdr3_nt: TGTGCCAGTAGTATAGGCGCTTACACTGAAGCTTTCTTT
d_call: -; v_call: TRBV6-5; clone_size: -; j_call: TRBJ2-1; cdr3_aa: CASSYDFYNEQFF; cdr3_nt: TGTGCCAGCAGTTACGACTTCTACAATGAGCAGTTCTTC
d_call: -; v_call: TRBV27; clone_size: -; j_call: TRBJ2-7; cdr3_aa: CASSLGEVPYEQYF; cdr3_nt: TGTGCCAGCAGTCTAGGGGAGGTGCCCTACGAGCAGTACTTC
d_call: -; v_call: TRBV5-1; clone_size: -; j_call: TRBJ1-1; cdr3_aa: CASRVRQGGTEAFF; cdr3_nt: TGCGCCAGCAGGGTGAGGCAGGGAGGTACTGAAGCTTTCTTT
d_call: TRBD2; v_call: TRBV11-2; clone_size: -; j_call: TRBJ2-7; cdr3_aa: CASSPSSGRSLTGQYF; cdr3_nt: TGTGCCAGCAGCCCGTCTAGCGGGAGAAGTTTAACGGGGCAGTACTTC
d_call: TRBD2; v_call: TRBV2; clone_size: -; j_call: TRBJ2-1; cdr3_aa: CASSEWRVLRAGVDEQFF; cdr3_nt: TGTGCCAGCAGTGAATGGAGAGTGCTCCGAGCGGGGGTAGATGAGCAGTTCTTC
d_call: -; v_call: TRBV28; clone_size: -; j_call: TRBJ1-2; cdr3_aa: CATEGGGPGYTF; cdr3_nt: TGTGCCACCGAGGGGGGAGGGCCTGGCTACACCTTC
d_call: -; v_call: TRBV5-6; clone_size: few; j_call: TRBJ1-1; cdr3_aa: CASRDWDGTEAFF; cdr3_nt: TGTGCCAGCAGAGACTGGGACGGGACTGAAGCTTTCTTT
d_call: -; v_call: TRBV5-4; clone_size: -; j_call: TRBJ2-7; cdr3_aa: CASSQSSYEQYF; cdr3_nt: TGTGCCAGCAGCCAAAGCTCCTACGAGCAGTACTTC
d_call: -; v_call: TRBV7-9; clone_size: -; j_call: TRBJ2-7; cdr3_aa: CASSIHVSGTEQYF; cdr3_nt: TGTGCCAGCAGCATTCATGTTTCAGGGACAGAGCAGTACTTC
d_call: TRBD1; v_call: TRBV29-1; clone_size: -; j_call: TRBJ1-1; cdr3_aa: CSVLDRENTEAFF; cdr3_nt: TGCAGCGTTCTGGACAGGGAGAACACTGAAGCTTTCTTT
d_call: TRBD2; v_call: TRBV4-1; clone_size: -; j_call: TRBJ2-1; cdr3_aa: CASSQRGGVSYNEQFF; cdr3_nt: TGCGCCAGCAGCCAGAGGGGAGGGGTGTCCTACAATGAGCAGTTCTTC
d_call: -; v_call: TRBV19; clone_size: -; j_call: TRBJ1-1; cdr3_aa: CASSMGREAFF; cdr3_nt: TGTGCCAGTAGTATGGGTCGGGAAGCTTTCTTT
d_call: -; v_call: TRBV7-9; clone_size: -; j_call: TRBJ2-5; cdr3_aa: CASSFSAQETQYF; cdr3_nt: TGTGCCAGCAGCTTTTCAGCTCAAGAGACCCAGTACTTC
d_call: -; v_call: TRBV29-1; clone_size: once; j_call: TRBJ2-1; cdr3_aa: CSVHQDSYGNEQFF; cdr3_nt: TGCAGCGTCCACCAGGACAGCTACGGCAATGAGCAGTTCTTC
d_call: -; v_call: TRBV4-1; clone_size: once; j_call: TRBJ1-1; cdr3_aa: CASSRVEGNTEAFF; cdr3_nt: TGCGCCAGCAGCCGCGTTGAGGGGAACACTGAAGCTTTCTTT
d_call: -; v_call: TRBV29-1; clone_size: -; j_call: TRBJ2-7; cdr3_aa: CSAGGGAGQYF; cdr3_nt: TGCAGCGCTGGTGGCGGGGCCGGGCAGTACTTC
d_call: -; v_call: TRBV7-9; clone_size: -; j_call: TRBJ2-3; cdr3_aa: CASSLDPDTQYF; cdr3_nt: TGTGCCAGCAGCTTGGATCCAGATACGCAGTATTTT
d_call: -; v_call: TRBV29-1; clone_size: -; j_call: TRBJ1-2; cdr3_aa: CSARGVFGYGYTF; cdr3_nt: TGCAGCGCCCGGGGGGTCTTTGGCTATGGCTACACCTTC
d_call: TRBD2; v_call: TRBV6-1; clone_size: once; j_call: TRBJ2-7; cdr3_aa: CASSVGAGGPYEQYF; cdr3_nt: TGTGCCAGCAGCGTGGGGGCGGGAGGGCCCTACGAGCAGTACTTC
d_call: TRBD2; v_call: TRBV6-5; clone_size: -; j_call: TRBJ2-7; cdr3_aa: CASSYGTRAYEQYF; cdr3_nt: TGTGCCAGCAGTTACGGGACTAGGGCCTACGAGCAGTACTTC
d_call: -; v_call: TRBV6-1; clone_size: once; j_call: TRBJ2-2; cdr3_aa: CASSEQGATGELFF; cdr3_nt: TGTGCCAGCAGTGAACAGGGTGCGACCGGGGAGCTGTTTTTT
d_call: TRBD2; v_call: TRBV2; clone_size: -; j_call: TRBJ2-7; cdr3_aa: CASSSSGAYEQYF; cdr3_nt: TGTGCCAGCAGTTCCAGCGGGGCCTACGAGCAGTACTTC
d_call: -; v_call: TRBV28; clone_size: -; j_call: TRBJ2-1; cdr3_aa: CASSLPAISYNEQFF; cdr3_nt: TGTGCCAGCAGTTTACCAGCGATCTCCTACAATGAGCAGTTCTTC
d_call: TRBD1; v_call: TRBV5-1; clone_size: -; j_call: TRBJ1-1; cdr3_aa: CASSLAYDRGENTEAFF; cdr3_nt: TGCGCCAGCAGCCTGGCATACGACAGGGGCGAAAACACTGAAGCTTTCTTT
d_call: -; v_call: TRBV5-4; clone_size: -; j_call: TRBJ1-1; cdr3_aa: CASSLSASGTFTEAFF; cdr3_nt: TGTGCCAGCAGCTTGTCAGCGTCAGGGACTTTCACTGAAGCTTTCTTT
d_call: -; v_call: TRBV28; clone_size: -; j_call: TRBJ2-1; cdr3_aa: CASSLGAPRRGYNEQFF; cdr3_nt: TGTGCCAGCAGTTTGGGTGCGCCCAGAAGGGGCTACAATGAGCAGTTCTTC
d_call: -; v_call: TRBV29-1; clone_size: -; j_call: TRBJ1-2; cdr3_aa: CSVEDSSNYGYTF; cdr3_nt: TGCAGCGTTGAGGACAGCTCTAACTATGGCTACACCTTC
d_call: -; v_call: TRBV5-6; clone_size: -; j_call: TRBJ1-4; cdr3_aa: CASSGSWEEDNEKLFF; cdr3_nt: TGTGCCAGCAGCGGGTCGTGGGAGGAAGACAATGAAAAACTGTTTTTT
d_call: TRBD1; v_call: TRBV28; clone_size: -; j_call: TRBJ1-2; cdr3_aa: CASSLPDRGYGYTF; cdr3_nt: TGTGCCAGCAGTTTACCAGACAGGGGCTATGGCTACACCTTC
d_call: TRBD1; v_call: TRBV11-2; clone_size: -; j_call: TRBJ2-7; cdr3_aa: CASSLPGTGTYEQYF; cdr3_nt: TGTGCCAGCAGCTTGCCCGGGACAGGGACTTACGAGCAGTACTTC
d_call: TRBD1; v_call: TRBV15; clone_size: -; j_call: TRBJ1-2; cdr3_aa: CATSRGRTGGWYGYTF; cdr3_nt: TGTGCCACCAGCAGAGGGCGGACAGGGGGTTGGTATGGCTACACCTTC
d_call: TRBD2; v_call: TRBV15; clone_size: -; j_call: TRBJ2-7; cdr3_aa: CATSLAETTYEQYF; cdr3_nt: TGTGCCACCTCACTAGCGGAGACTACCTACGAGCAGTACTTC
d_call: TRBD1; v_call: TRBV5-3; clone_size: -; j_call: TRBJ1-1; cdr3_aa: CARSTKPGQGMNTEAFF; cdr3_nt: TGTGCCAGAAGCACTAAACCGGGACAGGGAATGAACACTGAAGCTTTCTTT
d_call: -; v_call: TRBV5-1; clone_size: -; j_call: TRBJ1-2; cdr3_aa: CASSARTVEGYTF; cdr3_nt: TGCGCCAGCAGCGCCCGGACAGTCGAGGGCTACACCTTC
d_call: -; v_call: TRBV28; clone_size: -; j_call: TRBJ2-1; cdr3_aa: CASSLTGDNEQFF; cdr3_nt: TGTGCCAGCAGTTTAACGGGAGACAATGAGCAGTTCTTC